The 7 T cell receptor beta chains given below trace back to one sample, sequenced in a study of T cells of healthy individuals. Each CDR3 protein is one row after TCRdb ran MiXCR on the 5' RACE reads. The sample carries 50,000 to 55,000 distinct CDR3 sequences, over 12% recorded once. The receptors originated from a human donor in good health.

The chain links TRBV7-2 to TRBJ2-3, with a possible D match to TRBD2 (5 bases). This CDR3 is 14 amino acids long. Germline V gene lookup returns CDR1 SGHTA and CDR2 FQGNSA. The germline V and J ends were trimmed by 5 bases and 6 bases, with 15 bases remaining between them. CDR3 in amino acids: CASSPFPSSDTQYF. For the CDR3, the DNA is TGTGCCAGCAGCCCCTTTCCTAGCAGCGATACGCAGTATTTT.

Ten or more counts support this clonotype. The CDR3 nucleotides are TGCAGTGCTAGAGGGACAGGAGGCTCACCCCTCCACTTT. It yields the protein CSARGTGGSPLHF. The V call is TRBV20-1, the J call TRBJ1-6; 7 nucleotides match TRBD1. The CDR3 has 13 amino acids. CDR1 is DFQATT, CDR2 SNEGSKA, per germline (reference sequence). V lost 1 base, J lost 10 bases, and 4 bases stayed unmatched.

This clonotype appeared many times. This chain links TRBV29-1 with TRBJ2-7; 8 positions agree with TRBD2. The V gene end was trimmed by 4 bases and the J gene end by 4 bases; junction bases not matched to a gene: 3. Germline values: CDR1 SQVTM, CDR2 ANQGSEA. CDR3 size: 12 residues. CDR3 sequence: CSVAPSGYEQYF. CDR3 bases: TGCAGCGTTGCCCCTAGCGGGTACGAGCAGTACTTC.

The chain combines TRBV27 with TRBJ2-7; 10 bases are shared with TRBD1. The V and J ends lost 1 base and 1 base, in that order; junction bases with no gene match: 10. This CDR3 has 18 residues. The germline V gene encodes CDR1 MNHEY and CDR2 SMNVEV (reference sequence). In nucleotides, the CDR3 is TGTGCCAGCAGTTTATTCCGTCCGGGACAGGGGATTTCCTACGAGCAGTACTTC. Protein product: CASSLFRPGQGISYEQYF.

The rearrangement uses TRBV19 and TRBJ2-1; D is possibly TRBD2 (5 bases). In germline, CDR1 is LNHDA, CDR2 SQIVND (reference sequence). The CDR3 is 15 amino acids. The ends were cut back, 7 bases at V and 3 bases at J, with 16 bases in the middle. The CDR3 bases are TGTGCCAGTACCAAGGAGGACCGCAGCTACAATGAGCAGTTCTTC. Translating it yields CASTKEDRSYNEQFF.

This clonotype was counted between two and nine times. The gene calls are TRBV7-2 and TRBJ1-5; no firm D call. Germline V gives CDR1 SGHTA, CDR2 FQGNSA. V was cut by 1 base and J by 7 bases, with 17 bases left in between. This CDR3 contains 16 residues. The CDR3 is CASSLGNGRRGQPQHF. In DNA form, the CDR3 reads TGTGCCAGCAGCTTAGGGAACGGGCGCCGGGGACAGCCCCAGCATTTT.

Ten or more counts support this clonotype. CDR3 sequence: CSVELGSANVLTF. The CDR3 DNA sequence: TGCAGCGTTGAGTTAGGGTCGGCCAACGTCCTGACTTTC. The V gene is TRBV29-1, the J gene TRBJ2-6; D gene unclear. This CDR3 comprises 13 residues. Germline V gene lookup returns CDR1 SQVTM and CDR2 ANQGSEA. Trimming left V 3 bases short and J 6 bases short, with 9 bases between.